Detailed here is one T cell receptor (beta chain). What it binds is unknown. CDR3 size: 16 residues. Trimming left V 2 bases short and J 4 bases short, with 16 bases between. The germline gives CDR1 SGHTA, CDR2 FQGNSA. Healthy Caucasian individuals from Russia aged roughly 6 to 95 were enrolled as donors. Every donor provided 8.5 to 10 milliliters of peripheral blood. This entry belongs to a study of blood T cells in healthy people across ages. Study-wide results and caveats: The study found TCR beta diversity correlated strongly with naive T cell percentage.

The authors ran a second PCR of about 7 to 11 cycles using a sample-barcoded 5' primer and a J-beta primer mix. MiXCR was run by TCRdb on the 5' RACE reads, yielding one entry per CDR3 protein. The profile covers approximately 800,000 distinct CDR3 sequences, with 36% appearing a single time and roughly 13% taken by the ten largest. The sample taken for sequencing was blood. The chain joins TRBV7-2 to TRBJ2-3; possible D gene TRBD2, 5 bases. The TCR originated in a man aged 18 to 35 in good health. The CDR3 sequence: CASSLSVASGPDTQYF. The CDR3 DNA reads as TGTGCCAGCAGCTTAAGCGTAGCGTCCGGCCCAGATACGCAGTATTTT.